The entry below describes one TCR beta chain. The same CDR3 also results from other DNA sequences found in this sample. TCRdb keeps only in-frame clones here, not all; method: immunoSEQ multiplex PCR. The sample has about 130,000 clones, just under 85% seen once. These data are taken from a study of cytomegalovirus exposure and HLA in healthy donors. V was clipped by 4 bases and J by 1 base; unmatched bases: 4. The germline gives CDR1 SGHRS, CDR2 YFSETQ. The CDR3 totals 14 residues. The material sequenced was PBMCs. The rearrangement joins TRBV5-1 to TRBJ1-1; TRBD1 agrees at 7 bases. The source of this sequence is a man aged 25 to 40 in good health and CMV-seropositive. CDR3 sequence: CASSGQGGNTEAFF. The CDR3 nucleotides read TGCGCCAGCAGCGGCCAGGGGGGGAACACTGAAGCTTTCTTT. The whole variable domain, remainder taken from reference TRBV5-1 and TRBJ1-1, is KAGVTQTPRYLIKTRGQQVTLSCSPISGHRSVSWYQQTPGQGLQFLFEYFSETQRNKGNFPGRFSGRQFSNSRSEMNVSTLELGDSALYLCASSGQGGNTEAFFGQGTRLTVV.